The 15 T cell receptor beta chains reported below all come from one sample, sequenced in a study of T cells in Graves' hyperthyroidism and ophthalmopathy. TCR beta CDR3 regions were amplified from RNA transcripts. The study used the HTBI primer set for a first-round RT-PCR of the TCR CDR3. One entry per CDR3 protein results from TCRdb running MiXCR on the multiplex PCR reads. The sample shows hundreds of thousands of distinct CDR3 sequences, 40% to 55% of them seen only once. Input material: peripheral blood or thyroid tissue (not recorded which). These receptors all stem from an adult man with Graves' disease, either hyperthyroidism or ophthalmopathy (not recorded which).

This clonotype was seen more than once but under ten times. The chain combines TRBV7-9 with TRBJ1-2; D is perhaps TRBD1 (5 bases). Trimming cost V 1 base and J 8 bases, with 14 bases left between them. Looked up from germline, CDR1 is SEHNR and CDR2 is FQNEAQ (reference sequence). The CDR3 is 14 amino acids. The CDR3 DNA sequence: TGTGCCAGCAGCTTAGAACATACGGGGGTAGGCTACACCTTC. Translation gives CASSLEHTGVGYTF.

This clonotype was seen repeatedly, ten times or more. The V call is TRBV7-9, the J call TRBJ2-7; 7 nucleotides agree with TRBD1. The V gene's germline CDR1 is SEHNR and CDR2 FQNEAQ (reference sequence). The CDR3 runs 13 residues. V gave up 5 bases and J gave up 3 bases; unmatched junction bases: 4. CDR3 residues: CASSTDRVYEQYF. CDR3 DNA sequence: TGTGCCAGCAGCACTGACAGGGTCTACGAGCAGTACTTC.

V usage is TRBV2 and J usage is TRBJ2-7; either TRBD1 or TRBD2 may fit D (5 bases each). This CDR3 region has 14 residues. CDR1 SNHLY and CDR2 FYNNEI come from the germline V gene. The ends were cut back, 6 bases at V and 4 bases at J, with 16 bases in the middle. The CDR3 sequence: CASSLGVYGYEQYF. For the CDR3, the DNA is TGTGCCAGCAGCTTGGGGGTCTATGGATACGAGCAGTACTTC.

The chain couples TRBV29-1 to TRBJ1-2; 7 positions match TRBD1. J lost 5 bases, V lost 1 base, and 4 bases had no gene match. Germline CDR1 is SQVTM and CDR2 is ANQGSEA. CDR3 length: 13 amino acids. The CDR3 region is CSVEVDRRYGYTF. The CDR3 nucleotides read TGCAGCGTTGAAGTGGACAGGCGTTATGGCTACACCTTC.

A note on this clonotype: A read error may account for a junction end that differs from germline. V is TRBV7-2 and J is TRBJ1-5; 8 bases line up with TRBD1. CDR1 and CDR2 from the germline V gene are SGHTA and FQGNSA. The CDR3 is 17 amino acids. The CDR3 protein is CASSLGSSGTGNQPQHF. Here the CDR3 DNA reads TGTGCCAGCAGTTTAGGGTCGTCCGGGACAGGAAATCAGCCCCAGCATTTT.

The V and J genes are TRBV7-2 and TRBJ2-3; D not certain. Trimming took 5 bases from V and 6 from J, leaving 15 bases between them. CDR3 length: 14 amino acids. Per the germline V gene, CDR1 is SGHTA and CDR2 is FQGNSA. CDR3 in DNA: TGTGCCAGCAGCCTTAGTCGGCCCGCGGATACGCAGTATTTT. This sequence encodes CASSLSRPADTQYF.

There are a few counts of this clonotype. Here the CDR3 reads CSATLSNQPQHF. The DNA of the CDR3 is TGCAGTGCTACCCTAAGCAATCAGCCCCAGCATTTT. The genes are TRBV20-1 and TRBJ1-5, with no clear D. V was cut by 4 bases and J by 1 base, with 5 bases left in between. Germline values: CDR1 DFQATT, CDR2 SNEGSKA (reference sequence). The CDR3 length is 12 residues.

V is TRBV19 and J is TRBJ1-1; a possible D gene is TRBD1 (5 bases). The CDR3 consists of 17 residues. Trimming took 5 bases from V and 1 from J, leaving 20 bases between them. Germline CDR1 is LNHDA and CDR2 is SQIVND (reference sequence). The CDR3 sequence is CASSAGGWGGRNTEAFF. The CDR3 DNA reads TGTGCCAGTAGTGCCGGTGGGTGGGGGGGTAGGAACACTGAAGCTTTCTTT.

This clonotype was counted many times. The chain uses TRBV7-2 and TRBJ2-7, with D possibly being TRBD1 (7 bases). Trimming left V 4 bases short and J 4 bases short, with 11 bases between. The CDR3 runs to 13 residues. Germline V gene sequence: CDR1 SGHTA, CDR2 FQGNSA. The CDR3 spells CASSSQGRYEQYF. DNA of the CDR3: TGTGCCAGCAGCTCACAGGGGAGGTACGAGCAGTACTTC. Combining the CDR3 with reference TRBV7-2 and TRBJ2-7 gives the whole variable domain GAGVSQSPSNKVTEKGKDVELRCDPISGHTALYWYRQSLGQGLEFLIYFQGNSAPDKSGLPSDRFSAERTGGSVSTLTIQRTQQEDSAVYLCASSSQGRYEQYFGPGTRLTVT.

For this clonotype: A much larger clone differs by one base, so this may be a read error. DNA of the CDR3: TGTGCCAGCAGCCCCCCCGCGGGGCAACCCCTCCACTTT. This translates into CASSPPAGQPLHF. This rearrangement joins TRBV7-2 to TRBJ1-6; tentative D call: TRBD1 (5 bases). Germline CDR1 SGHTA, CDR2 FQGNSA. Trimming removed 5 bases from V and 12 bases from J, with 14 bases in between. This CDR3 contains 13 residues.

The chain is built from TRBV7-8 and TRBJ1-3, with D possibly being TRBD1 (6 bases). Germline lookup yields CDR1 SGHVS and CDR2 FQNEAQ. V lost 6 bases and J lost 0, with 9 bases in between. The CDR3 is made up of 14 amino acids. CDR3 protein: CASRRDTSGNTIYF. Written as DNA, the CDR3 is TGTGCCAGCAGGAGGGACACCTCTGGAAACACCATATATTTT.

This clonotype has just one count. The genes are TRBV11-3 and TRBJ1-2, with TRBD1 matching 7 bases. Germline values: CDR1 SGHNT, CDR2 YENEEA. The CDR3 length is 12 residues. V was clipped by 11 bases and J by 6 bases; unmatched bases: 9. Here the CDR3 DNA reads TGTGCCTGGAGTGTGAGGGGGCATGGCTACACCTTC. This translates into CAWSVRGHGYTF.

This clonotype came up many times. V usage is TRBV29-1 and J usage is TRBJ1-6, with TRBD1 as a possible D gene (6 bases). This CDR3 contains 12 residues. Trimming pared 6 bases from V and 13 bases from J, leaving 16 bases between. The germline V gene encodes CDR1 SQVTM and CDR2 ANQGSEA. CDR3 DNA: TGCAGCGTGCAACAGGGTCTAGGGCCCCTCCACTTT. Protein product: CSVQQGLGPLHF.

The table lists this clonotype with a few counts. The V call is TRBV10-3, the J call TRBJ2-7; 13 bases are a match to TRBD2. The CDR3 covers 16 residues. Germline V gene data show CDR1 as ENHRY and CDR2 as SYGVKD. Trimming cost V 3 bases and J 6 bases; bases outside gene matches: 8. This CDR3 reads CAISEGLAGERSEQYF. The CDR3 region has the DNA TGTGCCATCAGTGAAGGACTAGCGGGAGAACGTAGCGAGCAGTACTTC.

As to this clonotype: Compared with germline, one end of the junction differs, possibly owing to a read error. The rearrangement uses TRBV2 and TRBJ1-1; D unclear. The CDR3 covers 15 residues. Per germline, CDR1 SNHLY and CDR2 FYNNEI. The CDR3 DNA follows: TGTGCCAGCAGTTACTTAGGACCGGAATACACTGAAGCTCTCTTT. The encoded protein is CASSYLGPEYTEALF. Looking up the rest from reference TRBV2 and TRBJ1-1 gives the full variable domain: EPEVTQTPSHQVTQMGQEVILRCVPISNHLYFYWYRQILGQKVEFLVSFYNNEISEKSEIFDDQFSVERPDGSNFTLKIRSTKLEDSAMYFCASSYLGPEYTEALFGQGTRLTVV.